This TCR beta chain emerged from a study of cytomegalovirus exposure and HLA in healthy donors. Broader study findings: What TCR beta sequences reportedly achieved was accurate prediction of HLA-A and HLA-B alleles in most subjects. The authors later linked a missense DCLRE1C variant to TCR beta V- and J-gene trimming. Diagnosis of cytomegalovirus status made by the classifier reportedly showed high specificity and sensitivity. Solely CMV serostatus was available to characterize immune exposure.

The CDR3 is 13 amino acids. Germline values: CDR1 MGHRA, CDR2 YSYEKL. Trimming cost V 4 bases and J 7 bases, with 13 bases left between them. In regard to this clone: Antigen unknown.

PCR involved 60 Vbeta and 13 Jbeta primers. Sequenced by immunoSEQ multiplex PCR; TCRdb stores in-frame clones only, minus some. The profile covers 76,000 or so clones, with 65% to 80% appearing a single time and 2% to 3% taken by the ten largest. V usage is TRBV4-1 and J usage is TRBJ1-2; D is unclear. The sequenced sample consisted of PBMCs. The TCR sequence derives from a man aged 25-45 years in good health and CMV-seronegative. The CDR3 reads CASSRGPDGGYTF. The CDR3 DNA reads as TGCGCCAGCAGCCGCGGGCCGGACGGTGGCTACACCTTC.